The 28 T cell receptor beta chains presented below share a single source sample, sequenced in a study of Ad26.COV2.S vaccination and SARS-CoV-2 variants. Libraries were prepared by immunoSEQ multiplex PCR; TCRdb keeps only in-frame clonotypes and omits some of them. The table includes roughly 350,000 clones, roughly 84% detected once. Treatment reported: approximately 18 received Ad26.COV2.S at low or high dose, single or two shots; about 5 received placebo; per-sample allocation not given. The samples date from day 63 after the first vaccine or placebo injection. Material: peripheral blood, obtained in a trial of Ad26.COV2.S vaccine versus placebo. The receptor set was obtained from a person between 18 and 65 years old who received the Ad26.COV2.S COVID-19 vaccine or a placebo.

The chain uses TRBV19 and TRBJ2-3; 11 bases map to TRBD2. The germline V gene has CDR1 LNHDA and CDR2 SQIVND (reference sequence). This CDR3 contains 16 residues. With V trimmed by 3 bases and J by 5 bases, 7 bases remained unmatched. CDR3 in amino acids: CASSIGLAGGQDTQYF. DNA for the CDR3: TGTGCCAGTAGTATCGGCCTAGCGGGGGGCCAAGATACGCAGTATTTT.

This rearrangement joins TRBV14 to TRBJ1-2, with no clear D. Germline lookup yields CDR1 SGHDN and CDR2 FVKESK. V lost 0 bases, J lost 4 bases, and 15 bases lay in between. CDR3 length: 16 amino acids. The CDR3 reads CASSQDLGEEAYGYTF. CDR3 sequence (DNA): TGTGCCAGCAGCCAAGATCTAGGAGAAGAGGCCTATGGCTACACCTTC.

This chain joins TRBV4-2 and TRBJ2-4; D is ambiguous. CDR1 is LGHNA and CDR2 is YNFKEQ in the germline V gene. The CDR3 contains 14 residues. V lost 1 base and J 0 bases, leaving 4 bases between the germline ends. The CDR3 nucleotides read TGTGCCAGCAGCCAAGGGGTAGCCAAAAACATTCAGTACTTC. As protein: CASSQGVAKNIQYF.

The chain couples TRBV19 to TRBJ2-7; the match to TRBD1 covers 8 bases. CDR1 and CDR2 from the germline V gene are LNHDA and SQIVND (reference sequence). V was pared by 4 bases and J by 9 bases, with 11 bases of the junction left unmatched. The CDR3 is 14 amino acids. The CDR3: CASSKDRVGFVQYF. The CDR3 nucleotides read TGTGCCAGTAGTAAGGACAGGGTGGGTTTTGTGCAGTACTTC.

The rearrangement uses TRBV3-1 (or the pseudogene TRBV3-2) and TRBJ2-5, with D maybe TRBD2 (6 bases). Germline-derived CDR1 and CDR2 are LGHDT and YNNKEL (reference sequence). Trimming shortened V by 4 bases and J by 13 bases, and 16 bases separated the two germline ends. The CDR3 covers 12 residues. The CDR3 spells CASSPEGLNRYF. The CDR3, as DNA: TGTGCCAGCAGCCCGGAGGGACTTAACCGGTACTTC.

The rearrangement links TRBV5-6 to TRBJ1-2; D is possibly TRBD1 (5 bases). The ends were cut back, 1 base at V and 4 bases at J, with 8 bases in the middle. The germline V gene encodes CDR1 SGHDT and CDR2 YYEEEE. The CDR3 extends over 13 amino acids. CDR3 coding DNA: TGTGCCAGCAGCTTGCTACAGGCCTATGGCTACACCTTC. Its protein is CASSLLQAYGYTF.

V is TRBV6-6 and J is TRBJ1-4; TRBD1 is a possible D gene (6 bases). Germline values: CDR1 MNHNY, CDR2 SVGAGI (reference sequence). Trimming took off 6 bases at V and 0 bases at J, with 14 bases between the two ends. The CDR3 length is 16 residues. Here the CDR3 DNA reads TGTGCCAGCAGAACCCAGGGGCATGCAACTAATGAAAAACTGTTTTTT. Amino acids: CASRTQGHATNEKLFF.

This sequence joins TRBV9 and TRBJ1-2; unclear D gene. V lost 4 bases, J lost 7 bases, and 17 bases lay in between. The CDR3 length is 14 residues. The germline V gene encodes CDR1 SGDLS and CDR2 YYNGEE. CDR3 residues: CASSQVGQSPGYTF. The CDR3 DNA reads as TGTGCCAGCAGCCAGGTGGGCCAATCCCCTGGCTACACCTTC.

The genes are TRBV12-2 and TRBJ2-1; the DNA was not compared with TRBD2, the D call given in the table. TRBV12-2 is a listed pseudogene. The CDR3 length is 14 residues. The CDR3: CASRLGTRWGEQFF. CDR3 coding DNA: TGTGCAAGTCGCTTAGGAACTAGGTGGGGTGAGCAGTTCTTC.

The chain carries TRBV2 and TRBJ1-5; D is undetermined. This CDR3 contains 12 residues. V lost 8 bases to trimming and J lost 5 bases, with 10 bases between them. CDR1 and CDR2 (germline): SNHLY, FYNNEI. The CDR3 region has the DNA TGTGCCAGCCAGTGGATGGATCAGCCCCAGCATTTT. It specifies CASQWMDQPQHF.

The rearrangement uses TRBV18 and TRBJ1-1; D uncertain. The CDR3 totals 16 residues. V was pared by 3 bases and J by 0 bases, with 14 bases between. Per the germline V gene, CDR1 is KGHSH and CDR2 is LQKENI. In nucleotides, the CDR3 is TGTGCCAGCTCACCGGGCAGGACGGGCCTGAACACTGAAGCTTTCTTT. Residues: CASSPGRTGLNTEAFF.

The chain links TRBV19 to TRBJ1-1; 8 bases align to TRBD1. The CDR3 runs 16 residues. With 4 bases clipped from V and 2 bases from J, the junction kept 9 bases outside the gene matches. Germline V gives CDR1 LNHDA, CDR2 SQIVND (reference sequence). CDR3 DNA sequence: TGTGCCAGTAGTAAGTGGACAGGGAGGGGAAACACTGAAGCTTTCTTT. This gives the protein CASSKWTGRGNTEAFF.

This clone came up many times. V and J are TRBV4-1 and TRBJ1-5; D is ambiguous. The germline CDR1 and CDR2 sequences are MGHRA and YSYEKL. Trimming cost V 1 base and J 0 bases, with 13 bases left between them. The CDR3 length is 17 residues. This CDR3 is CASSQVDMGFSNQPQHF. CDR3 DNA sequence: TGCGCCAGCAGCCAAGTCGACATGGGATTTAGCAATCAGCCCCAGCATTTT.

V is TRBV19 and J is TRBJ1-5; tentative D call: TRBD1 (5 bases). The CDR3 is 15 amino acids. Trimming took off 6 bases at V and 4 bases at J, with 16 bases between the two ends. Looked up from germline, CDR1 is LNHDA and CDR2 is SQIVND (reference sequence). The CDR3 loop reads CASSRPLGANQPQHF. The CDR3 nucleotides are TGTGCCAGTAGCCGCCCCTTAGGGGCGAATCAGCCCCAGCATTTT. The whole variable domain, filled in from reference TRBV19 and TRBJ1-5, reads DGGITQSPKYLFRKEGQNVTLSCEQNLNHDAMYWYRQDPGQGLRLIYYSQIVNDFQKGDIAEGYSVSREKKESFPLTVTSAQKNPTAFYLCASSRPLGANQPQHFGDGTRLSIL.

To note about this clone: Different DNA sequences within this sample yield the same CDR3. This chain joins TRBV7-3 and TRBJ2-2, with D tentatively TRBD1 or TRBD2 (5 bases each). Trimming stripped 1 base from V and 8 bases from J, with 8 bases between. The CDR3 spans 13 residues. The germline V gene has CDR1 SGHTA and CDR2 FQGTGA. Written as DNA, the CDR3 is TGTGCCAGCAGCTTAATCGGGGCGGGGGAGCTGTTTTTT. The encoded protein is CASSLIGAGELFF.

The V and J genes are TRBV25-1 and TRBJ2-7; D is uncertain. CDR3 size: 14 residues. Trimming left V 3 bases short and J 7 bases short, with 16 bases between. CDR1 is MGHDK and CDR2 is SYGVNS in the germline V gene. CDR3 sequence reads: CASSDRANLGEQYF. CDR3 DNA: TGTGCCAGCAGTGACAGAGCCAACTTGGGGGAGCAGTACTTC.

This clone was picked up a small number of times. The rearrangement uses TRBV6-5 and TRBJ2-7; no clear D. V dropped 2 bases and J dropped 5 bases, with 13 bases sitting between them. CDR3 length: 14 amino acids. Germline lookup yields CDR1 MNHEY and CDR2 SVGAGI. The CDR3 loop reads CASSYEPRSNEQYF. For the CDR3, the DNA is TGTGCCAGCAGTTACGAGCCCAGGAGTAACGAGCAGTACTTC.

V gene TRBV18 combines with J gene TRBJ1-2; D not resolved. From germline, CDR1 is KGHSH and CDR2 LQKENI. This CDR3 is built from 15 residues. V was shortened by 2 bases and J by 2 bases, with 12 bases between the two germline ends. For the CDR3, the DNA is TGTGCCAGCTCACCAACCCGGGGAGGGAACTATGGCTACACCTTC. Protein: CASSPTRGGNYGYTF. Together with reference TRBV18 and TRBJ1-2, the CDR3 gives the full variable domain: NAGVMQNPRHLVRRRGQEARLRCSPMKGHSHVYWYRQLPEEGLKFMVYLQKENIIDESGMPKERFSAEFPKEGPSILRIQQVVRGDSAAYFCASSPTRGGNYGYTFGSGTRLTVV.

The chain is built from TRBV4-2 and TRBJ2-7; 7 bases are a match to TRBD1. Looked up from germline, CDR1 is LGHNA and CDR2 is YNFKEQ. The CDR3 has 15 residues. V was clipped by 0 bases and J by 2 bases; unmatched bases: 4. In DNA, the CDR3 is TGTGCCAGCAGCCAAGATTTGGGACAGACCTACGAGCAGTACTTC. It encodes CASSQDLGQTYEQYF.

This clone showed up just a few times. The chain uses TRBV10-3 and TRBJ1-6; 7 bases agree with TRBD1. The germline gives CDR1 ENHRY, CDR2 SYGVKD. CDR3 length equals 14 residues. V gave up 5 bases and J gave up 5 bases; unmatched junction bases: 3. The CDR3 protein is CAISFDRDNSPLHF. The CDR3, as DNA: TGTGCCATCAGTTTCGACAGGGATAATTCACCCCTCCACTTT.

For this clone: One junction end disagrees with the germline gene, perhaps due to a read error. The V call is TRBV7-7, the J call TRBJ2-1; 14 bases match TRBD2. Germline CDR1 SSHAT, CDR2 FNYEAQ (reference sequence). The length of the CDR3 is 17 residues. CDR3 DNA: TGTGCTAGCAGCTTAATGACTAGCGGGGGGGCCGACAATGAGCAGTTCTTC. Its translation: CASSLMTSGGADNEQFF. The whole variable domain, filled in from reference TRBV7-7 and TRBJ2-1, reads GAGVSQSPRYKVTKRGQDVTLRCDPISSHATLYWYQQALGQGPEFLTYFNYEAQPDKSGLPSDRFSAERPEGSISTLTIQRTEQRDSAMYRCASSLMTSGGADNEQFFGPGTRLTVL.

The rearrangement joins TRBV27 to TRBJ1-2, with 8 bases fitting TRBD1. The CDR3 runs 14 residues. CDR1 MNHEY and CDR2 SMNVEV come from the germline V gene (reference sequence). With 5 bases clipped from V and 4 bases from J, the junction kept 6 bases outside the gene matches. Written as DNA, the CDR3 is TGTGCCAGCAGTACCGGGACAGGCTTCTATGGCTACACCTTC. Protein: CASSTGTGFYGYTF.

The chain recombines TRBV18 with TRBJ2-7; the D gene could be TRBD1 or TRBD2 (5 bases each). Germline CDR1 and CDR2: KGHSH and LQKENI. V was pared by 3 bases and J by 5 bases, with 14 bases between. The CDR3 contains 14 residues. CDR3 in amino acids: CASSPPQGVHEQYF. In nucleotides, the CDR3 is TGTGCCAGCTCACCTCCCCAGGGAGTCCACGAGCAGTACTTC.

The sample holds one count of this clone. This rearrangement joins TRBV5-6 to TRBJ1-1; D is perhaps TRBD1 (5 bases). V was clipped by 4 bases and J by 5 bases, with 18 bases between them. Germline CDR1 is SGHDT and CDR2 is YYEEEE. CDR3 length equals 15 residues. DNA for the CDR3: TGTGCCAGCAGCGACGCCGGGACCTGGGGTACTGAAGCTTTCTTT. Its translation: CASSDAGTWGTEAFF.

V gene TRBV11-2 combines with J gene TRBJ2-7, with TRBD2 matching 8 bases. The CDR3 consists of 16 residues. V gave up 5 bases and J gave up 2 bases; unmatched junction bases: 11. Germline values: CDR1 SGHAT, CDR2 FQNNGV. Here the CDR3 DNA reads TGTGCCAGCAGCCCACTAGCCGGGGGGGGTACCTACGAGCAGTACTTC. Translating gives CASSPLAGGGTYEQYF.

The chain has TRBV30 and TRBJ1-5, with D possibly matching TRBD1 (6 bases). Germline values: CDR1 GTSNPN, CDR2 SVGIG (reference sequence). The V gene lost 0 bases and the J gene lost 6 bases, with 9 bases spanning the gap. This CDR3 contains 13 residues. This CDR3 is CAWSVRGGQPQHF. The CDR3 DNA sequence: TGTGCCTGGAGTGTAAGAGGGGGTCAGCCCCAGCATTTT.

V and J are TRBV7-3 and TRBJ2-5; 10 bases match TRBD2. Germline CDR1 is SGHTA and CDR2 is FQGTGA. The J segment lost 4 bases and the V segment lost 5 bases, leaving 7 bases of the junction unmatched. The CDR3 spans 15 residues. This chain's CDR3 is CASSVSGGLGETQYF. The CDR3 coding sequence is TGTGCCAGCAGCGTTAGCGGGGGGTTAGGAGAGACCCAGTACTTC.

The V gene is TRBV7-9, the J gene TRBJ2-1, with D possibly matching TRBD1 (5 bases). Trimming pared 7 bases from V and 3 bases from J, leaving 19 bases between. CDR3 length: 16 amino acids. CDR1 is SEHNR, CDR2 FQNEAQ, per germline (reference sequence). The DNA of the CDR3 is TGTGCCAGCACATTCTCCCCGGACACCAACTACAATGAGCAGTTCTTC. Amino acid sequence: CASTFSPDTNYNEQFF.